This T cell receptor beta chain was sequenced for a study of Graves' ophthalmopathy and Graves' hyperthyroidism. From RNA, the CDR3 regions of TCR beta chains were amplified and sequenced. HTBI primers were used in a first-round RT-PCR, which preceded a second-round multiplex PCR. TCRdb reprocessed the multiplex PCR reads via MiXCR and lists one record per CDR3 protein. This table has about 740,000 distinct CDR3 sequences, 35% to 50% appearing once. V lost 4 bases and J lost 5, with 11 bases in between. The CDR3 loop spans 14 amino acids. Germline CDR1 is KGHDR and CDR2 is SFDVKD. This clonotype was counted many times.

The gene calls are TRBV24-1 and TRBJ1-5; D is possibly TRBD1 (5 bases). The sequence was obtained from an adult man with Graves' ophthalmopathy. The sequencing sample was made of peripheral blood. The CDR3 is CATSDPGTDQPQHF. The DNA of the CDR3 is TGTGCCACCAGTGACCCAGGGACGGATCAGCCCCAGCATTTT.